This TCR beta chain was obtained from a study of T cells in Graves' hyperthyroidism and ophthalmopathy. Amplification targeted TCR beta CDR3 regions from RNA transcripts. An initial round of RT-PCR targeting the TCR CDR3 relied on the HTBI primer set. A single record per CDR3 protein comes from TCRdb applying MiXCR to the multiplex PCR reads. Here the sample spans fewer than 650,000 distinct CDR3 sequences, 40% to 50% being singletons. This clonotype was observed a single time. In germline, CDR1 is SQVTM, CDR2 ANQGSEA. The CDR3 extends over 14 amino acids. Trimming pared 6 bases from V and 9 bases from J, leaving 20 bases between.

The genes are TRBV29-1 and TRBJ1-4; D is unresolved. Input material: peripheral blood or thyroid tissue (not recorded which). The source is an adult woman with Graves' disease, either hyperthyroidism or ophthalmopathy (not recorded which). The CDR3 loop reads CSVLQPFEAQKLFF. Here the CDR3 DNA reads TGCAGCGTCCTACAGCCCTTCGAGGCTCAAAAACTGTTTTTT.